These T cell receptor beta chains were read from a single sample in a study of cytomegalovirus exposure and HLA in healthy donors. Assay used: immunoSEQ multiplex PCR; TCRdb lists only in-frame clones, some missing. The sample lists under 200,000 clones; 60% to 80% were seen once. Material: PBMCs. Receptors originate from a female donor in good health and CMV-seronegative. Both conserved end residues are part of each CDR3. D genes are given only for firm matches. Where a row states a size, it is once, few, many or the class of an expanded clone; other rows omit it.

abundance	d_gene	v_gene	j_gene	CDR3aa	CDR3nt
-	-	TRBV6-5	TRBJ2-7	CASSYGFEQYF	TGTGCCAGCAGTTACGGCTTCGAGCAGTACTTC
-	-	TRBV5-6	TRBJ1-3	CASRQGLSGNTIYF	TGTGCCAGCAGACAGGGACTATCTGGAAACACCATATATTTT
few	-	TRBV27	TRBJ2-2	CASSFSPIETGELFF	TGTGCCAGCAGTTTTAGCCCCATAGAGACCGGGGAGCTGTTTTTT
-	-	TRBV13	TRBJ2-7	CASSLVRDSYEQYF	TGTGCCAGCAGCTTAGTCAGGGATTCCTACGAGCAGTACTTC
few	TRBD2	TRBV7-7	TRBJ2-5	CASSCWTSGGGILQETQYF	TGTGCCAGCAGCTGCTGGACTAGCGGGGGGGGAATACTCCAAGAGACCCAGTACTTC
once	TRBD1	TRBV5-5	TRBJ1-2	CASSTTRDSYGYTF	TGTGCCAGCAGCACGACCCGGGACAGCTATGGCTACACCTTC
few	TRBD2	TRBV27	TRBJ2-3	CASRLTSGRADTQYF	TGTGCCAGCAGGTTGACTAGCGGGAGGGCAGATACGCAGTATTTT
-	TRBD1	TRBV7-9	TRBJ1-1	CASSLDRGRTEAFF	TGTGCCAGCAGCTTAGACAGGGGTCGGACTGAAGCTTTCTTT
-	-	TRBV30	TRBJ1-2	CAWSARSSYGYTF	TGTGCCTGGAGTGCCCGGTCTTCCTATGGCTACACCTTC
-	-	TRBV15	TRBJ1-2	CATSRAVGEGGYTF	TGTGCCACCAGCAGAGCGGTTGGGGAGGGTGGCTACACCTTC
-	-	TRBV5-6	TRBJ2-5	CASSQPAGGETQYF	TGTGCCAGCAGCCAACCCGCTGGAGGGGAGACCCAGTACTTC
once	TRBD1	TRBV28	TRBJ1-6	CASSLPQTGESPLHF	TGTGCCAGCAGTTTACCCCAAACAGGGGAGTCACCCCTCCACTTT
-	-	TRBV30	TRBJ1-5	CAWSVLLIHDSNQPQHF	TGTGCCTGGAGTGTACTCCTGATTCATGATAGCAATCAGCCCCAGCATTTT
-	-	TRBV28	TRBJ1-4	CASSLSKEKLFF	TGTGCCAGCAGTTTATCCAAAGAAAAACTGTTTTTT
-	TRBD1	TRBV7-9	TRBJ1-2	CASSLEFGTAYGYTF	TGTGCCAGCAGCTTAGAGTTCGGGACAGCCTATGGCTACACCTTC
-	TRBD1	TRBV9	TRBJ1-2	CASSTRDRVFDGYTF	TGTGCCAGCAGCACTCGGGACAGGGTGTTCGATGGCTACACCTTC
-	-	TRBV7-3	TRBJ2-6	CASSFGAGANVLTF	TGTGCCAGCAGCTTCGGGGCTGGGGCCAACGTCCTGACTTTC
-	TRBD1	TRBV7-9	TRBJ1-1	CASSFGTGATEAFF	TGTGCCAGCAGCTTTGGGACAGGGGCCACTGAAGCTTTCTTT
-	-	TRBV28	TRBJ1-1	CASSPHPRATEAFF	TGTGCCAGCAGTCCACACCCCAGGGCTACTGAAGCTTTCTTT
-	TRBD1	TRBV9	TRBJ1-3	CASSAQGFAGNTIYF	TGTGCCAGCAGCGCACAGGGGTTCGCTGGAAACACCATATATTTT
-	-	TRBV7-2	TRBJ1-1	CASSLMGGNTEAFF	TGTGCCAGCAGCTTAATGGGAGGGAACACTGAAGCTTTCTTT
-	-	TRBV19	TRBJ1-1	CATQGGLNTEAFF	TGTGCCACCCAAGGAGGGCTGAACACTGAAGCTTTCTTT
-	-	TRBV2	TRBJ2-7	CASSYPGSSSYEQYF	TGTGCCAGCAGTTACCCCGGGTCCAGCTCCTACGAGCAGTACTTC
-	TRBD1	TRBV19	TRBJ2-7	CASSLGDRGYEQYF	TGTGCCAGTAGTCTTGGGGACAGGGGGTACGAGCAGTACTTC
once	TRBD2	TRBV19	TRBJ2-2	CASSFWSGANTGELFF	TGTGCCAGTAGTTTTTGGAGCGGGGCGAACACCGGGGAGCTGTTTTTT
-	-	TRBV5-1	TRBJ2-7	CASNVRGGLSEQYF	TGCGCCAGCAATGTCAGGGGAGGGCTCTCCGAGCAGTACTTC
-	-	TRBV4-1	TRBJ2-5	CASSQDTRFGETQYF	TGCGCCAGCAGCCAAGATACGAGGTTTGGAGAGACCCAGTACTTC
-	TRBD1	TRBV7-6	TRBJ2-7	CASSLEGQGDHEQYF	TGTGCCAGCAGCTTAGAGGGACAGGGTGATCACGAGCAGTACTTC
-	TRBD1	TRBV7-9	TRBJ2-3	CASSSETGMVGDTQYF	TGTGCCAGCAGCTCAGAGACAGGGATGGTTGGAGATACGCAGTATTTT
-	TRBD2	TRBV27	TRBJ2-7	CASSSLAGGRYEQYF	TGTGCCAGCAGTTCACTAGCGGGGGGCCGGTACGAGCAGTACTTC
-	-	TRBV9	TRBJ2-7	CASSVATTTPQYF	TGTGCCAGCAGCGTAGCTACGACTACACCTCAGTACTTC
-	-	TRBV9	TRBJ2-5	CASGPYGYQETQYF	TGTGCCAGTGGGCCTTATGGGTACCAAGAGACCCAGTACTTC
-	TRBD1	TRBV6-4	TRBJ2-7	CASSETGTGGIHEQYF	TGTGCCAGCAGTGAGACCGGGACAGGGGGGATACACGAGCAGTACTTC
-	TRBD1	TRBV27	TRBJ2-7	CASSLGQGGSEQYF	TGTGCCAGCAGTTTAGGACAGGGAGGAAGCGAGCAGTACTTC
once	TRBD1	TRBV27	TRBJ2-1	CASSLGQVSSYNEQFF	TGTGCCAGCAGTTTAGGACAGGTCAGCTCCTACAATGAGCAGTTCTTC
few	TRBD1	TRBV6-5	TRBJ1-4	CASSEVQGAEKLFF	TGTGCCAGCAGTGAGGTACAGGGGGCTGAAAAACTGTTTTTT
-	-	TRBV7-7	TRBJ2-7	CASSRTVDYEQYF	TGTGCCAGCAGCCGGACAGTCGACTACGAGCAGTACTTC
-	TRBD2	TRBV9	TRBJ2-2	CASSPHPSGGGTGELFF	TGTGCCAGCAGCCCCCATCCTAGCGGTGGAGGTACCGGGGAGCTGTTTTTT
-	-	TRBV28	TRBJ1-2	CASKEGDYGYTF	TGTGCCAGCAAAGAGGGTGACTATGGCTACACCTTC
-	-	TRBV7-9	TRBJ2-7	CASSLYGYEQYF	TGTGCCAGCAGCTTATACGGGTACGAGCAGTACTTC
once	TRBD1	TRBV9	TRBJ2-7	CASSVAPGGEDEQYF	TGTGCCAGCAGCGTAGCACCAGGGGGAGAGGACGAGCAGTACTTC
-	TRBD1	TRBV27	TRBJ2-7	CASSHSSGTGVGEQYF	TGTGCCAGCAGTCATTCTTCCGGGACAGGGGTCGGCGAGCAGTACTTC
-	-	TRBV4-3	TRBJ1-1	CASSIHRVANTEAFF	TGCGCCAGCAGCATCCATCGGGTCGCAAACACTGAAGCTTTCTTT
-	TRBD2	TRBV5-5	TRBJ2-1	CASSLAGGKNEQFF	TGTGCCAGCAGCTTAGCGGGGGGAAAAAATGAGCAGTTCTTC
-	TRBD1	TRBV28	TRBJ1-1	CASSFTGGYTEAFF	TGTGCCAGCAGTTTTACAGGGGGCTACACTGAAGCTTTCTTT
once	-	TRBV14	TRBJ2-3	CASSHLPLGFTDTQYF	TGTGCCAGCAGCCACCTCCCACTAGGTTTCACAGATACGCAGTATTTT
-	-	TRBV21-1	TRBJ1-4	CASSITRTGVPNEKLFF	TGTGCCAGCAGCATAACAAGGACAGGAGTTCCTAATGAAAAACTGTTTTTT
-	-	TRBV2	TRBJ1-1	CASTRMNTEAFF	TGTGCCAGCACCAGAATGAACACTGAAGCTTTCTTT
-	-	TRBV13	TRBJ1-1	CASSFGGANTEAFF	TGTGCCAGCAGCTTTGGCGGGGCCAACACTGAAGCTTTCTTT
once	-	TRBV19	TRBJ2-7	CASSKGLRIYEQYF	TGTGCCAGTAGTAAGGGACTTAGAATCTACGAGCAGTACTTC
-	TRBD1	TRBV5-4	TRBJ2-5	CASSVGTGQETQYF	TGTGCCAGCAGCGTCGGGACAGGTCAAGAGACCCAGTACTTC
-	-	TRBV15	TRBJ1-2	CATSGFTGLDGYTF	TGTGCCACCAGCGGATTCACAGGGCTAGATGGCTACACCTTC